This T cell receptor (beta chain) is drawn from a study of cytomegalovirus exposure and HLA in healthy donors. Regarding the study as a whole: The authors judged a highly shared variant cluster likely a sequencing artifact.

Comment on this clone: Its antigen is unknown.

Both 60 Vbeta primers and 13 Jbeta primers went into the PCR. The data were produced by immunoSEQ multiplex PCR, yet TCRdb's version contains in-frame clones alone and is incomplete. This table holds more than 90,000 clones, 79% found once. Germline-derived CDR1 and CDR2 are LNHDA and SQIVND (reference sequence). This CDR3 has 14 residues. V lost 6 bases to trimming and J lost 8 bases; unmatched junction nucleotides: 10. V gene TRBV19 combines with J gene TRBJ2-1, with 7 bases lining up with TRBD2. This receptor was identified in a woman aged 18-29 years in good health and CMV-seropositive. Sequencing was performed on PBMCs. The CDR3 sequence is CASRVSREEHEQFF. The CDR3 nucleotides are TGTGCCAGTAGGGTGAGTCGGGAGGAGCATGAGCAGTTCTTC.